The 19 T cell receptor beta chains presented below share a single source sample, sequenced in a study of blood T cell repertoires in COVID-19. Sequencing was performed with immunoSEQ multiplex PCR; in TCRdb, only in-frame clones are kept and a portion is missing. In the table there are approximately 200,000 clones, 88% of which are singletons. Sequencing used peripheral blood. These receptors were taken from a man aged 30-40 years with acute or convalescent COVID-19.

This chain uses TRBV6-5 with TRBJ1-2, with no clear D. Trimming removed 0 bases at V and 5 bases at J, with 13 bases between. This CDR3 region has 15 residues. Germline assignment: CDR1 MNHEY and CDR2 SVGAGI. The CDR3 reads CASSYSLSGAYGYTF. CDR3 nucleotide sequence: TGTGCCAGCAGTTACTCGCTTAGTGGTGCATATGGCTACACCTTC.

The chain uses TRBV6-2 or TRBV6-3 and TRBJ1-2; D call uncertain. V was pared by 2 bases and J by 2 bases, with 6 bases between. Germline assignment: CDR1 MNHEY and CDR2 SVGEGT. This CDR3 has 13 amino acids. The CDR3 DNA reads TGTGCCAGCAGTTACCCACTCAACTATGGCTACACCTTC. Protein: CASSYPLNYGYTF.

The chain couples TRBV5-5 to TRBJ1-5, with 7 bases matching TRBD1. Germline V gives CDR1 SGHKS, CDR2 YYEKEE (reference sequence). The V segment lost 4 bases and the J segment 7 bases; nucleotides outside the gene matches: 5. This CDR3 spans 13 amino acids. This chain's CDR3 is CASSEGQRQPQHF. CDR3 sequence (DNA): TGTGCCAGCAGCGAGGGACAGCGGCAGCCCCAGCATTTT.

The chain employs TRBV6-1 and TRBJ1-6; tentative D call: TRBD1 (6 bases). V gave up 3 bases and J gave up 4 bases, with 7 bases separating them. The CDR3 is 14 residues long. Germline CDR1 and CDR2: MNHNS and SASEGT. The CDR3 nucleotides are TGTGCCAGCAGTGAGACAGGTTATAATTCACCCCTCCACTTT. Translation: CASSETGYNSPLHF.

J is TRBJ1-2 and V is TRBV28, with TRBD1 matching 7 bases. Germline lookup yields CDR1 MDHEN and CDR2 SYDVKM. This CDR3 region has 13 residues. The ends lost 7 bases at V and 8 bases at J; junction bases unmatched: 10. The CDR3 loop is CASTPDRVGGYTF. CDR3 bases: TGTGCCAGCACCCCCGACAGGGTTGGCGGCTACACCTTC.

The V gene is TRBV2, the J gene TRBJ2-7; D is possibly TRBD2 (6 bases). The CDR3 spans 14 residues. V dropped 5 bases and J dropped 4 bases, with 15 bases sitting between them. Per germline, CDR1 SNHLY and CDR2 FYNNEI. The CDR3 coding sequence is TGTGCCAGCAGTAGACTACTAGCAGGGTACGAGCAGTACTTC. Its translation is CASSRLLAGYEQYF. Full variable domain (missing parts from reference TRBV2 and TRBJ2-7): EPEVTQTPSHQVTQMGQEVILRCVPISNHLYFYWYRQILGQKVEFLVSFYNNEISEKSEIFDDQFSVERPDGSNFTLKIRSTKLEDSAMYFCASSRLLAGYEQYFGPGTRLTVT.

DNA for the CDR3: TGTGCCAGCAGCACGCGTTATCCTACGGGGCAGTACTTC. Translating gives CASSTRYPTGQYF. This chain uses TRBV21-1 with TRBJ2-7; the table's D call, TRBD2, was not checked against the DNA. TRBV21-1 is described as a pseudogene. The CDR3 contains 13 residues.

The chain employs TRBV4-2 and TRBJ1-6; no definite D call. This CDR3 region has 13 residues. The germline V gene encodes CDR1 LGHNA and CDR2 YNFKEQ. V gave up 1 base and J gave up 8 bases, with 6 bases separating them. The CDR3 bases are TGTGCCAGCAGCCAAGGGAGCGATTCACCCCTCCACTTT. It is translated as CASSQGSDSPLHF.

The chain links TRBV30 to TRBJ2-1; no firm D call. Trimming stripped 0 bases from V and 9 bases from J, with 9 bases between. Germline assignment: CDR1 GTSNPN and CDR2 SVGIG (reference sequence). The CDR3 runs 12 residues. CDR3 coding DNA: TGTGCCTGGAGTGTACAGTGGGTTGAGCAGTTCTTC. This gives the protein CAWSVQWVEQFF.

The J gene is TRBJ2-2, the V gene TRBV4-1; 9 bases map to TRBD2. V was pared by 5 bases and J by 2 bases, with 3 bases of the junction left unmatched. The CDR3 extends over 15 amino acids. The V gene's germline CDR1 is MGHRA and CDR2 YSYEKL. The DNA for the CDR3 is TGCGCCAGCAGCACGGGACTAGCCAACACCGGGGAGCTGTTTTTT. Protein product: CASSTGLANTGELFF.

The chain combines TRBV29-1 with TRBJ1-1; 7 bases agree with TRBD1. The CDR3 contains 15 residues. Germline CDR1 reads SQVTM; CDR2 reads ANQGSEA. The ends lost 3 bases at V and 10 bases at J; junction bases unmatched: 17. The CDR3 DNA reads as TGCAGCGTTGAGTTCCGGAAACAGGGGTGGACGGGAGCTTTCTTT. Translated: CSVEFRKQGWTGAFF.

The chain has TRBV5-8 and TRBJ2-3, with 11 bases matching TRBD2. From germline, CDR1 is SGHTS and CDR2 YDEGEE. The CDR3 is 18 amino acids. After removal of 3 bases from V and 2 bases from J, the junction contained 11 bases not matched to a gene. The CDR3 DNA sequence: TGTGCCAGCAGCTACGGAACTAGCGGGGGACCTGTCACAGATACGCAGTATTTT. Translation: CASSYGTSGGPVTDTQYF.

This chain uses TRBV15 with TRBJ2-7; the match to TRBD2 covers 9 bases. This CDR3 spans 18 amino acids. With V trimmed by 0 bases and J by 0 bases, 9 bases remained unmatched. Germline V lookup: CDR1 LNHNV, CDR2 YYDKDF (reference sequence). The CDR3 bases are TGTGCCACCAGCAGAGATAGGCTAGCGGGAAAATTCTCCTACGAGCAGTACTTC. It codes for CATSRDRLAGKFSYEQYF.

V usage is TRBV7-9 and J usage is TRBJ2-1; 8 bases line up with TRBD1. This CDR3 comprises 17 residues. CDR1 is SEHNR, CDR2 FQNEAQ, per germline (reference sequence). Trimming took 3 bases from V and 2 from J; bases not matched to a gene: 9. The CDR3 nucleotides read TGTGCCAGCAGCTTCCCAAGACAGGGGTACCCCTACAATGAGCAGTTCTTC. It translates to CASSFPRQGYPYNEQFF.

The V call is TRBV2, the J call TRBJ2-3; D is ambiguous. CDR1 and CDR2 from the germline V gene are SNHLY and FYNNEI. Trimming left V 6 bases short and J 1 base short, with 5 bases between. CDR3 length: 12 amino acids. Here the CDR3 reads CASRTRTDTQYF. CDR3 in DNA: TGTGCCAGCAGGACACGCACAGATACGCAGTATTTT.

The chain is built from TRBV10-2 and TRBJ1-2; TRBD1 agrees at 8 bases. Germline CDR1 is WSHSY and CDR2 is SAAADI. The CDR3 has 16 residues. V lost 9 bases to trimming and J lost 5 bases; unmatched junction nucleotides: 17. The CDR3 bases are TGCGCCAGTACCCCAGGGGGCTCCGGGTCCCATTATGGCTACACCTTC. It yields the protein CASTPGGSGSHYGYTF.

The sample holds one count of this clone. The chain joins TRBV27 to TRBJ1-1; D ambiguous. V lost 5 bases to trimming and J lost 1 base, with 11 bases between them. The CDR3 runs 14 residues. The V gene's germline CDR1 is MNHEY and CDR2 SMNVEV (reference sequence). The CDR3 DNA follows: TGTGCCAGCAGTGGGCTACGAGAGAACACTGAAGCTTTCTTT. Residues: CASSGLRENTEAFF.

CDR3 nucleotides: TGTGCCAGCTCACTTACCGGGGCCGGGACTCGCTACGAGCAGTACTTC. As protein: CASSLTGAGTRYEQYF. The chain couples TRBV18 to TRBJ2-7, with a tentative D call TRBD2 (6 bases). Germline CDR1 and CDR2: KGHSH and LQKENI. This CDR3 comprises 16 residues. Trimming shortened V by 4 bases and J by 3 bases, and 19 bases separated the two germline ends.

The gene calls are TRBV7-3 and TRBJ1-2; 8 bases match TRBD1. Germline-derived CDR1 and CDR2 are SGHTA and FQGTGA. The CDR3 runs 13 residues. The V segment lost 4 bases and the J segment 3 bases; nucleotides outside the gene matches: 1. The CDR3: CASSSGQDYGYTF. The CDR3 coding sequence is TGTGCCAGCAGCTCGGGACAGGACTATGGCTACACCTTC.